This T cell receptor beta chain came from a study of T cell changes during pregnancy in multiple sclerosis. This clone showed up just once. Libraries were prepared by immunoSEQ multiplex PCR; TCRdb keeps only in-frame clonotypes and omits some of them. The sample carries around 40,000 clones, under 95% recorded once. The CDR3 extends over 16 amino acids. CDR1 SGHRS and CDR2 YFSETQ come from the germline V gene. V dropped 2 bases and J dropped 4; count of bases not matched to a gene: 5. The TCR was taken from a female donor with multiple sclerosis, enrolled in a pregnancy study. Sequencing used CD4+ T cells from peripheral blood mononuclear cells, obtained in the third trimester of pregnancy. The rearrangement uses TRBV5-1 and TRBJ2-6; 8 bases match TRBD1. CDR3 protein: CASSFQGAWGANVLTF. The CDR3 DNA reads as TGCGCCAGCAGCTTTCAGGGGGCGTGGGGGGCCAACGTCCTGACTTTC.